The 8 T cell receptor beta chains reported below all come from one sample, sequenced in a study of neurological immune-mediated disorders. TCRdb reanalysed the 5' RACE reads using MiXCR and keeps one entry per CDR3 protein. The data hold 45,000 to 60,000 distinct CDR3 sequences, with over 2% observed a single time. Sequencing was carried out using PBMCs. The receptors here all came from a man aged 50 to 59 with multiple sclerosis.

This clonotype has a count of ten or more. The rearrangement uses TRBV6-5 and TRBJ1-2, with D perhaps matching TRBD1 (5 bases). This CDR3 has 14 residues. Germline assignment: CDR1 MNHEY and CDR2 SVGAGI. Trimming left V 6 bases short and J 4 bases short, with 15 bases between. The CDR3 coding sequence is TGTGCCAGCAGGACCCTGGGACTCTCCTATGGCTACACCTTC. This sequence encodes CASRTLGLSYGYTF.

This clonotype was detected many times. V usage is TRBV18 and J usage is TRBJ2-7; 7 nucleotides agree with TRBD1. CDR3 length equals 14 residues. The V gene end was trimmed by 3 bases and the J gene end by 5 bases; junction bases not matched to a gene: 7. Germline V CDR1 and CDR2: KGHSH, LQKENI. CDR3 sequence reads: CASSPGQVVNEQYF. The DNA of the CDR3 is TGTGCCAGCTCACCTGGACAGGTTGTAAACGAGCAGTACTTC. Complete variable domain (other parts from reference TRBV18 and TRBJ2-7): NAGVMQNPRHLVRRRGQEARLRCSPMKGHSHVYWYRQLPEEGLKFMVYLQKENIIDESGMPKERFSAEFPKEGPSILRIQQVVRGDSAAYFCASSPGQVVNEQYFGPGTRLTVT.

At least ten counts were recorded for this clonotype. The genes are TRBV24-1 and TRBJ1-6; tentatively, D is TRBD1 (5 bases). The germline V gene has CDR1 KGHDR and CDR2 SFDVKD. The germline V and J ends were trimmed by 4 bases and 9 bases, with 9 bases remaining between them. The CDR3 consists of 13 residues. CDR3 in amino acids: CATSDRVGSPLHF. The CDR3 DNA follows: TGTGCCACCAGTGACAGGGTGGGTTCACCCCTCCACTTT.

This clonotype was seen many times. The J gene is TRBJ2-3, the V gene TRBV12-3 or TRBV12-4; D remains ambiguous. V was shortened by 2 bases and J by 2 bases, with 5 bases between the two germline ends. The CDR3 runs to 13 residues. CDR3 DNA sequence: TGTGCCAGCAGTTTAAGGGTCACAGATACGCAGTATTTT. Protein sequence: CASSLRVTDTQYF.

This clonotype was seen at least ten times. CDR3 DNA sequence: TGTGCCAGCAGTTACGCGACAGGGCATAACTATGGCTACACCTTC. This sequence encodes CASSYATGHNYGYTF. The chain has TRBV6-5 and TRBJ1-2; 7 bases match TRBD1. Trimming took 2 bases from V and 1 from J; bases not matched to a gene: 4. The CDR3 covers 15 residues. CDR1 and CDR2 from the germline V gene are MNHEY and SVGAGI.

At least ten counts were recorded for this clonotype. The V and J genes are TRBV3-1 and TRBJ2-7; D unclear. This CDR3 is 15 amino acids long. V shed 2 bases and J shed 0 bases, with 11 bases lying between them. The germline V gene encodes CDR1 LGHDT and CDR2 YNNKEL (reference sequence). The CDR3: CASSQLGGFSYEQYF. CDR3 nucleotides: TGTGCCAGCAGCCAATTGGGTGGGTTCTCCTACGAGCAGTACTTC.

This clonotype was seen at least ten times. The chain employs TRBV20-1 and TRBJ1-4, with D maybe TRBD1 (6 bases). The germline V and J ends were trimmed by 5 bases and 5 bases, with 18 bases remaining between them. The CDR3 loop spans 15 amino acids. Per germline, CDR1 DFQATT and CDR2 SNEGSKA (reference sequence). The chain's CDR3 is CSAQGTQESNEKLFF. CDR3 DNA sequence: TGCAGTGCTCAGGGGACTCAGGAGTCAAATGAAAAACTGTTTTTT.

This clonotype was detected many times. The V and J genes are TRBV12-3 or TRBV12-4 and TRBJ1-5, with 7 bases that match TRBD1. Trimming cost V 2 bases and J 0 bases; bases outside gene matches: 4. The CDR3 length is 16 residues. This CDR3 reads CASSLRAGGSNQPQHF. The DNA for the CDR3 is TGTGCCAGCAGTTTAAGGGCAGGGGGTAGCAATCAGCCCCAGCATTTT.